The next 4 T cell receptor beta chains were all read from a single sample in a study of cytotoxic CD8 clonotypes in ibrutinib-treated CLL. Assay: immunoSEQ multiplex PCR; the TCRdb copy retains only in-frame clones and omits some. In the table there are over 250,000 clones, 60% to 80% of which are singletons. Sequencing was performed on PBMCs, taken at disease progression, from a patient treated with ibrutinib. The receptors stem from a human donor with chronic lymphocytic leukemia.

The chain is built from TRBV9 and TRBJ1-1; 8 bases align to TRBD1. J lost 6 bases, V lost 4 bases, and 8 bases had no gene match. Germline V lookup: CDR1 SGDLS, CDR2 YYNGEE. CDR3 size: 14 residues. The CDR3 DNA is TGTGCCAGCAGCCCTAAGCCCAGGGGGCCTGAAGCTTTCTTT. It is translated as CASSPKPRGPEAFF.

The CDR3 region has the DNA TGTGCCAGCAGCTTAGCGTTCCGACTTTTCGAGCAGTACTTC. It specifies CASSLAFRLFEQYF. V usage is TRBV7-2 and J usage is TRBJ2-7; D remains ambiguous. V dropped 0 bases and J dropped 6 bases, with 12 bases sitting between them. The CDR3 loop spans 14 amino acids. Looked up from germline, CDR1 is SGHTA and CDR2 is FQGNSA.

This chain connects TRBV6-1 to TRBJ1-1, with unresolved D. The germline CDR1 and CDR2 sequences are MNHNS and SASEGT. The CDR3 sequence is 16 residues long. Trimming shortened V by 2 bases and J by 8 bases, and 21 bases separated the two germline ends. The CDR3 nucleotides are TGTGCCAGCAGTGAAAGGAGGGCGGGGTCGGGAGAGGAAGCTTTCTTT. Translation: CASSERRAGSGEEAFF.

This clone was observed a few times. This CDR3 is CASSPVPHEQYF. The CDR3 region has the DNA TGCGCCAGCAGCCCGGTTCCCCACGAGCAGTACTTC. The genes are TRBV5-1 and TRBJ2-7, with D hard to call. CDR3 size: 12 residues. CDR1 is SGHRS and CDR2 is YFSETQ in the germline V gene. Trimming removed 4 bases at V and 5 bases at J, with 10 bases between.